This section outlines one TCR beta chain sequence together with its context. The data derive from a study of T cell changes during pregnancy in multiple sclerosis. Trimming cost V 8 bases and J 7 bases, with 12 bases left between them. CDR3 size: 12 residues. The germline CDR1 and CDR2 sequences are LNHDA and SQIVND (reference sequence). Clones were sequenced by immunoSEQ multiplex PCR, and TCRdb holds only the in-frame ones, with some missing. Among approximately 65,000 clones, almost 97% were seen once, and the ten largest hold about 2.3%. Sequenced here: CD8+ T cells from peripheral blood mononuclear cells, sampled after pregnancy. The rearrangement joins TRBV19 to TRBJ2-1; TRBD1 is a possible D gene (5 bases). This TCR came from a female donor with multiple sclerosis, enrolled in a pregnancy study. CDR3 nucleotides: TGTGCCAGTGATCAGGGTGGTAATGAGCAGTTCTTC. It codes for CASDQGGNEQFF.